The 9 T cell receptor beta chains below all came from one sample that was sequenced in a study of T cells in Graves' hyperthyroidism and ophthalmopathy. Regions amplified from RNA transcripts were the TCR beta CDR3 regions. Using the HTBI primer set, a first-round RT-PCR was run on the TCR CDR3. TCRdb itself ran the multiplex PCR reads through MiXCR, one entry per CDR3 protein. This sample has hundreds of thousands of distinct CDR3 sequences; over 15% occur once, and the top ten carry 18%. The sequencing input was blood. These receptors were taken from a woman under 30 with Graves' hyperthyroidism.

This chain uses TRBV30 with TRBJ2-7, with TRBD2 matching over 11 bases. This CDR3 has 14 amino acids. Germline V lookup: CDR1 GTSNPN, CDR2 SVGIG (reference sequence). Losses at the gene ends were 5 bases for V and 2 bases for J; bases not matched to a gene: 5. This chain's CDR3 is CAWGSGRAPYEQYF. For the CDR3, the DNA is TGTGCCTGGGGTAGCGGGAGGGCCCCCTACGAGCAGTACTTC.

This clonotype appeared a few times. This chain uses TRBV4-2 with TRBJ1-3; D possibly corresponds to TRBD1 (6 bases). CDR1 is LGHNA and CDR2 is YNFKEQ in the germline V gene. This CDR3 is built from 15 residues. V was cut by 1 base and J by 6 bases, with 13 bases left in between. The CDR3 nucleotides read TGTGCCAGCAGCCAAGTACAGGGAAAGATAAACACCATATATTTT. Its protein is CASSQVQGKINTIYF.

This chain links TRBV5-6 with TRBJ1-2, with D hard to call. From germline, CDR1 is SGHDT and CDR2 YYEEEE. Trimming pared 0 bases from V and 5 bases from J, leaving 5 bases between. The CDR3 totals 12 residues. The CDR3 bases are TGTGCCAGCAGCTTGGAGCCTTATGGCTACACCTTC. Translation gives CASSLEPYGYTF.

In this sample, this clonotype turned up many times. The chain has TRBV5-1 and TRBJ1-2, with D unresolved. The CDR3 totals 12 residues. Germline V CDR1 and CDR2: SGHRS, YFSETQ. V was pared by 4 bases and J by 7 bases, with 11 bases between. CDR3 DNA: TGCGCCAGCAGCCCAGAGACGGGTGGCTACACCTTC. This codes for CASSPETGGYTF. Variable domain in full (rest from reference TRBV5-1 and TRBJ1-2): KAGVTQTPRYLIKTRGQQVTLSCSPISGHRSVSWYQQTPGQGLQFLFEYFSETQRNKGNFPGRFSGRQFSNSRSEMNVSTLELGDSALYLCASSPETGGYTFGSGTRLTVV.

The chain has TRBV7-3 and TRBJ2-6; D unresolved. Per germline, CDR1 SGHTA and CDR2 FQGTGA. The germline V and J ends were trimmed by 3 bases and 4 bases, with 4 bases remaining between them. The CDR3 loop spans 13 amino acids. The CDR3 loop reads CASSFQGANVLTF. The CDR3 nucleotides are TGTGCCAGCAGCTTCCAGGGGGCCAACGTCCTGACTTTC.

This clonotype came up a few times. The chain uses TRBV12-3 or TRBV12-4 and TRBJ2-5, with 9 bases aligning to TRBD1. V lost 6 bases, J lost 4 bases, and 12 bases stayed unmatched. CDR3 length: 16 residues. The CDR3 sequence is CASRPRGDRVGETQYF. CDR3 bases: TGTGCCAGCAGACCTAGAGGGGACAGGGTCGGAGAGACCCAGTACTTC.

This clonotype was counted ten times or more. The chain recombines TRBV2 with TRBJ1-1; weak D call: TRBD1 (5 bases). CDR3 size: 14 residues. Germline V lookup: CDR1 SNHLY, CDR2 FYNNEI. Between the trimmed V and J ends, which lost 2 bases and 3 bases, there was a span of 10 bases. The CDR3 sequence is CASSESTVYTEAFF. CDR3 coding DNA: TGTGCCAGCAGTGAATCGACAGTCTACACTGAAGCTTTCTTT.

The chain joins TRBV12-3 or TRBV12-4 to TRBJ2-7; D might be TRBD2 (5 bases). The CDR3 has 14 residues. The germline V and J ends were trimmed by 6 bases and 2 bases, with 14 bases remaining between them. The CDR3 DNA is TGTGCCAGCAGCAGACTCGAGGGCACCTACGAGCAGTACTTC. Translation gives CASSRLEGTYEQYF.

This clonotype was picked up many times. For the CDR3, the DNA is TGTGCCAGCAGCCAAGATCTCGCGGGAGTTGGCAATGAGCAGTTCTTC. This encodes CASSQDLAGVGNEQFF. The chain recombines TRBV14 with TRBJ2-1; 7 nucleotides agree with TRBD2. Germline-derived CDR1 and CDR2 are SGHDN and FVKESK. The J segment lost 6 bases and the V segment lost 0 bases, leaving 8 bases of the junction unmatched. CDR3 length: 16 residues. Based on the CDR3 plus reference TRBV14 and TRBJ2-1, the full variable domain is EAGVTQFPSHSVIEKGQTVTLRCDPISGHDNLYWYRRVMGKEIKFLLHFVKESKQDESGMPNNRFLAERTGGTYSTLKVQPAELEDSGVYFCASSQDLAGVGNEQFFGPGTRLTVL.